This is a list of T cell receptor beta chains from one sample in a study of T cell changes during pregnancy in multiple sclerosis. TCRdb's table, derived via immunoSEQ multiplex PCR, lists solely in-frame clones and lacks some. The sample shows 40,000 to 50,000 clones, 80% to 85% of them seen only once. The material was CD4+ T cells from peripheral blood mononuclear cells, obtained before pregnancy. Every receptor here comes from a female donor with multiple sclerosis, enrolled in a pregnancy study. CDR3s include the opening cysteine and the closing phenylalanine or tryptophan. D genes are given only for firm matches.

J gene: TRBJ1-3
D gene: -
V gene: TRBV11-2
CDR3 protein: CASSLDTYSGNTIYF

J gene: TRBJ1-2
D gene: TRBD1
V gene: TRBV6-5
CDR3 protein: CASSFLNPGGGYTF

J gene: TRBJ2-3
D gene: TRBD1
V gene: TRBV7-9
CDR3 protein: CASSPTGSVTDTQYF

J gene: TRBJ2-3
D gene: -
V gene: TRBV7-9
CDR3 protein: CASTGTSTDTQYF

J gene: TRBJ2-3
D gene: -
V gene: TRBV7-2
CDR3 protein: CASSFYADTQYF

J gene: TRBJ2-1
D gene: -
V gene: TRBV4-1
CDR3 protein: CASSQDVATIRGNEQFF

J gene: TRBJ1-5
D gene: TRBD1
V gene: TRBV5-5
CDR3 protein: CASSHGTADQPQHF

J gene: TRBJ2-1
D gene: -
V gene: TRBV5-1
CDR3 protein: CASTLQGLHNEQFF

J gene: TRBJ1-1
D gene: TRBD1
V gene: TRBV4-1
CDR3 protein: CASSQEQDRGEAFF

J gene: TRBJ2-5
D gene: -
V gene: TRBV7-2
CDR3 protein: CASSFGETQYF

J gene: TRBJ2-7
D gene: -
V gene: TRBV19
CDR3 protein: CASSSYWGPTGSRSYEQYF

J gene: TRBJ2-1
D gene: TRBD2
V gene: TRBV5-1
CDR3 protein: CASSLAGDPVDEQFF

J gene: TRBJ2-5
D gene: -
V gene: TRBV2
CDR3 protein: CASRRSAETQYF

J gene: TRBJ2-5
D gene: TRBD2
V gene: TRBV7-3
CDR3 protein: CASSRRGGAGQETQYF

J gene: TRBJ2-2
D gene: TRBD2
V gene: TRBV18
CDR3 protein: CASSPRTSETGELFF

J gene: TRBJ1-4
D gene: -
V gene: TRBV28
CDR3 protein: CASSLRGARRYNATNEKLFF

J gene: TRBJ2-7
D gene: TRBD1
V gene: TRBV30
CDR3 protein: CASTGTGGLASYEQYF

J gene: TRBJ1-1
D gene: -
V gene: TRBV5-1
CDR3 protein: CASSPGSGMLAETFF

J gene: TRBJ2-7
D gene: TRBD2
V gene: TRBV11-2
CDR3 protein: CASSISGRGAYEQYF

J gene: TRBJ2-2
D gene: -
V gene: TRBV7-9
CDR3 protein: CASSSPGGELFF

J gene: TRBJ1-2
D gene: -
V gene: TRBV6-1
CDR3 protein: CASSGQVYGYTF

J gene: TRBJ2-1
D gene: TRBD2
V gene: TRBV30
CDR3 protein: CAWSEGSGSSYNEQFF